The 23 T cell receptor beta chains reported below all come from one sample, sequenced in a study of identical twins. A single record per CDR3 protein comes from TCRdb applying MiXCR to the 5' RACE reads. This table has over 250,000 distinct CDR3 sequences, just under 9.5% appearing once. This same sample was also taken into another study, of yellow fever vaccine responses in identical twins.

Material: CD8+ T cells sorted from blood. All receptors come from a woman younger than 35 in good health.

This clonotype was counted only a few times. The chain employs TRBV24-1 and TRBJ2-6; TRBD1 aligns across 7 bases. The CDR3 contains 18 residues. Per the germline V gene, CDR1 is KGHDR and CDR2 is SFDVKD. V gave up 5 bases and J gave up 1 base; unmatched junction bases: 10. CDR3 nucleotides: TGTGCCACCAGTGGAGGCAGGGGGATGTGGTCTGGGGCCAACGTCCTGACTTTC. Its protein product is CATSGGRGMWSGANVLTF.

This clonotype was detected a few times. This rearrangement joins TRBV14 to TRBJ2-1; D unresolved. The CDR3 consists of 14 residues. Germline CDR1 is SGHDN and CDR2 is FVKESK. Trimming shortened V by 3 bases and J by 0 bases, and 6 bases separated the two germline ends. This CDR3 reads CASSQRPSYNEQFF. CDR3 in DNA: TGTGCCAGCAGCCAGCGGCCCTCCTACAATGAGCAGTTCTTC.

This clonotype turned up a few times. This chain connects TRBV20-1 to TRBJ2-7; 14 nucleotides agree with TRBD2. The CDR3 length is 17 residues. Germline CDR1 is DFQATT and CDR2 is SNEGSKA (reference sequence). With 0 bases clipped from V and 4 bases from J, the junction kept 8 bases outside the gene matches. The CDR3 DNA follows: TGCAGTGCTAGAGATGTGGGGACTAGCGGGAGTTGGTACGAGCAGTACTTC. This translates into CSARDVGTSGSWYEQYF.

This clonotype was counted a single time. This chain joins TRBV29-1 and TRBJ1-1, with a tentative D call TRBD1 (5 bases). CDR1 and CDR2 from the germline V gene are SQVTM and ANQGSEA. Trimming stripped 6 bases from V and 0 bases from J, with 14 bases between. CDR3 length equals 14 residues. This chain's CDR3 is CSVTRDWMNTEAFF. The CDR3 nucleotides read TGCAGCGTCACCAGGGACTGGATGAACACTGAAGCTTTCTTT.

This clonotype is classed as medium-sized (0.01 to 0.1%). The chain joins TRBV10-3 to TRBJ1-2; no firm D call. CDR1 is ENHRY, CDR2 SYGVKD, per germline. Trimming took off 0 bases at V and 7 bases at J, with 9 bases between the two ends. This CDR3 has 13 amino acids. The CDR3 is CAISESWGSGYTF. The CDR3 coding sequence is TGTGCCATCAGTGAGTCATGGGGTTCTGGCTACACCTTC.

This clonotype turned up a few times. The rearrangement joins TRBV7-6 to TRBJ2-7; 10 nucleotides agree with TRBD2. The ends lost 4 bases at V and 6 bases at J; junction bases unmatched: 9. CDR3 length: 15 residues. Germline CDR1 is SGHVS and CDR2 is FNYEAQ. CDR3 residues: CASSSGLAGDIEQYF. Here the CDR3 DNA reads TGTGCCAGCAGCTCGGGTCTAGCGGGGGATATCGAGCAGTACTTC.

The chain carries TRBV7-2 and TRBJ1-2, with D possibly being TRBD1 (5 bases). CDR1 and CDR2 from the germline V gene are SGHTA and FQGNSA. This CDR3 is built from 13 residues. V dropped 5 bases and J dropped 2 bases, with 9 bases sitting between them. CDR3 amino acids: CASSHPGNYGYTF. CDR3 DNA sequence: TGTGCCAGCAGCCACCCAGGGAACTATGGCTACACCTTC.

This chain uses TRBV29-1 with TRBJ2-3; no firm D call. This CDR3 has 12 residues. V dropped 7 bases and J dropped 9 bases, with 17 bases sitting between them. The germline V gene encodes CDR1 SQVTM and CDR2 ANQGSEA. The CDR3 spells CSGLLNIGTQYF. For the CDR3, the DNA is TGCAGCGGCCTCCTGAATATAGGCACGCAGTATTTT.

This clonotype came up many times. V usage is TRBV29-1 and J usage is TRBJ1-4; D unresolved. Trimming shortened V by 6 bases and J by 0 bases, and 11 bases separated the two germline ends. CDR3 size: 14 residues. The germline V gene has CDR1 SQVTM and CDR2 ANQGSEA. DNA of the CDR3: TGCAGCGTCCTTGACGGCTCAACTAATGAAAAACTGTTTTTT. Encoded protein: CSVLDGSTNEKLFF.

The chain carries TRBV6-5 and TRBJ2-3; D call uncertain. The CDR3 consists of 16 residues. Between the trimmed V and J ends, which lost 0 bases and 0 bases, there was a span of 10 bases. The germline gives CDR1 MNHEY, CDR2 SVGAGI. The CDR3 loop is CASSYSENPSTDTQYF. In DNA form, the CDR3 reads TGTGCCAGCAGTTACTCGGAGAACCCTAGCACAGATACGCAGTATTTT.

Ten or more counts support this clonotype. This sequence joins TRBV29-1 and TRBJ2-7, with D perhaps matching TRBD2 (6 bases). CDR1 and CDR2 (germline): SQVTM, ANQGSEA. This CDR3 has 12 residues. V was trimmed by 3 bases and J by 5 bases, leaving 11 bases between them. The DNA for the CDR3 is TGCAGCGTTGAGGCAGGGAGGAACGAGCAGTACTTC. Translated, it gives CSVEAGRNEQYF.

This clonotype came up a few times. This chain uses TRBV2 with TRBJ1-1; 7 nucleotides line up with TRBD1. The CDR3 totals 14 residues. Trimming at V came to 6 bases and at J to 4 bases, leaving 8 bases not matched to a gene. The germline CDR1 and CDR2 sequences are SNHLY and FYNNEI. The CDR3 protein is CASRPKSGGTEAFF. CDR3 sequence (DNA): TGTGCCAGCAGACCTAAATCAGGGGGCACTGAAGCTTTCTTT.

This clonotype came up many times. The genes are TRBV12-3 or TRBV12-4 and TRBJ1-1; TRBD1 aligns across 7 bases. J gave up 0 bases and V 4 bases, and 5 bases lay outside the gene matches. The CDR3 has 15 amino acids. In nucleotides, the CDR3 is TGTGCCAGCAGTTCCTCAGGGGGAATGAACACTGAAGCTTTCTTT. Translation: CASSSSGGMNTEAFF.

This clonotype was seen repeatedly, ten times or more. The V gene is TRBV3-1, the J gene TRBJ2-6; no reliable D call. Germline CDR1 reads LGHDT; CDR2 reads YNNKEL (reference sequence). The CDR3 runs to 16 residues. Trimming cost V 0 bases and J 2 bases, with 8 bases left between them. CDR3 coding DNA: TGTGCCAGCAGCCAAGATCTGGTCGCTGGGGCCAACGTCCTGACTTTC. Its translation: CASSQDLVAGANVLTF.

This clonotype was recorded at least ten times. This chain connects TRBV24-1 to TRBJ2-2; D is possibly TRBD2 (6 bases). Germline V gene data show CDR1 as KGHDR and CDR2 as SFDVKD. This CDR3 has 14 amino acids. Trimming cost V 7 bases and J 7 bases, with 15 bases left between them. For the CDR3, the DNA is TGTGCCACCAGAACGGCGGAGGGCAGCGGGGAGCTGTTTTTT. Its protein is CATRTAEGSGELFF.

This clonotype has a handful of counts. The rearrangement joins TRBV4-2 to TRBJ2-7, with D maybe TRBD2 (5 bases). The V gene's germline CDR1 is LGHNA and CDR2 YNFKEQ. The V end lost 0 bases, the J end lost 6 bases, and 12 bases lay between the germline ends. This CDR3 has 14 amino acids. The CDR3 nucleotides read TGTGCCAGCAGCCAAGAACGAGGGCCCCTCGAGCAGTACTTC. Amino acids: CASSQERGPLEQYF.

CDR3 amino acids: CASSLEGRPPGNEQFF. The CDR3 region has the DNA TGCGCCAGCAGCTTGGAGGGGCGACCTCCCGGCAATGAGCAGTTCTTC. V and J are TRBV5-1 and TRBJ2-1; D is perhaps TRBD1 (5 bases). Germline assignment: CDR1 SGHRS and CDR2 YFSETQ. The CDR3 totals 16 residues. V was cut by 0 bases and J by 6 bases, with 16 bases left in between.

The sample holds a few counts of this clonotype. This chain connects TRBV15 to TRBJ1-2; 8 bases match TRBD1. The junction had 5 bases not matched to a gene; V was cut back by 7 bases and J by 4 bases. Germline values: CDR1 LNHNV, CDR2 YYDKDF (reference sequence). The CDR3 has 13 amino acids. The CDR3 loop is CATKQGAVYGYTF. In nucleotides, the CDR3 is TGTGCCACCAAGCAGGGGGCGGTCTATGGCTACACCTTC.

This clonotype came up many times. The chain links TRBV27 to TRBJ2-3; D is uncertain. The V gene lost 4 bases and the J gene lost 5 bases, with 16 bases spanning the gap. Germline V gene lookup returns CDR1 MNHEY and CDR2 SMNVEV (reference sequence). The CDR3 spans 15 residues. CDR3 region: CASSSPPDSRDTQYF. As DNA, the CDR3 is TGTGCCAGCAGTTCCCCCCCAGATTCGCGAGATACGCAGTATTTT.

In its sample, this clonotype was seen a few times. The chain joins TRBV14 to TRBJ2-1; the D is unclear. The CDR3 length is 14 residues. Per germline, CDR1 SGHDN and CDR2 FVKESK. Trimming removed 6 bases at V and 5 bases at J, with 14 bases between. CDR3 region: CASSHSGRDNEQFF. CDR3 coding DNA: TGTGCCAGCAGTCATTCCGGCAGAGACAATGAGCAGTTCTTC.

This clonotype was counted many times. V gene TRBV3-1 combines with J gene TRBJ2-3; D is unresolved. CDR1 and CDR2 (germline): LGHDT, YNNKEL (reference sequence). The CDR3 length is 16 residues. Trimming pared 0 bases from V and 2 bases from J, leaving 12 bases between. Written as DNA, the CDR3 is TGTGCCAGCAGCCAAGATGAGTGGGGATCCACAGATACGCAGTATTTT. Its protein is CASSQDEWGSTDTQYF.

The chain carries TRBV2 and TRBJ2-4; 12 nucleotides agree with TRBD2. CDR3 length: 19 residues. The germline gives CDR1 SNHLY, CDR2 FYNNEI. The trim removed 6 bases at V and 7 bases at J, leaving 19 bases unmatched. The chain's CDR3 is CASRATQTPSGGAWNIQYF. CDR3 sequence (DNA): TGTGCCAGCAGGGCCACCCAGACCCCTAGCGGGGGGGCCTGGAACATTCAGTACTTC.

This clonotype was counted ten times or more. The chain recombines TRBV27 with TRBJ2-7; no definite D call. The CDR3 totals 14 residues. In germline, CDR1 is MNHEY, CDR2 SMNVEV (reference sequence). The V end was cut by 2 bases, the J end by 3 bases, with 11 bases between. DNA for the CDR3: TGTGCCAGCAGTTTAGTGGCGGATGTCTACGAGCAGTACTTC. It codes for CASSLVADVYEQYF.